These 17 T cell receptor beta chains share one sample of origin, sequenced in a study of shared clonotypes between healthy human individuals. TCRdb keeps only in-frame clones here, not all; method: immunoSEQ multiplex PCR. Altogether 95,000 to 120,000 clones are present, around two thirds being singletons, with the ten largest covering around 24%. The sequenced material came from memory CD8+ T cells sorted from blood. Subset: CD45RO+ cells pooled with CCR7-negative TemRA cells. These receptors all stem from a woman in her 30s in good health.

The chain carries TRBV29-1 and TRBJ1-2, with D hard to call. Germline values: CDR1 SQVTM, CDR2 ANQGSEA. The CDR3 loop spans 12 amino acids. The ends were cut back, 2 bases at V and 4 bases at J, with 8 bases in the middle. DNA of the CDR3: TGCAGCGTTGAAAGGGATGCCTATGGCTACACCTTC. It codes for CSVERDAYGYTF.

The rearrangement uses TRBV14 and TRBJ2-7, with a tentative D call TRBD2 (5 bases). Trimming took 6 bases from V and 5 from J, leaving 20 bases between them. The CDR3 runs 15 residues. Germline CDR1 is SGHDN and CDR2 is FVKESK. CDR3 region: CASSPVWRSRDEQYF. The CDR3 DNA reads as TGTGCCAGCAGTCCGGTGTGGAGGAGTAGGGACGAGCAGTACTTC.

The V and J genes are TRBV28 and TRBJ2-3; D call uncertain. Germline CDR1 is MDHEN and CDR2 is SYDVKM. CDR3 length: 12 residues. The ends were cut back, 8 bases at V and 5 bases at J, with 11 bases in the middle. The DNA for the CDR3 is TGTGCCAGCGCCCGTTTCGGAGATACGCAGTATTTT. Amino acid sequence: CASARFGDTQYF.

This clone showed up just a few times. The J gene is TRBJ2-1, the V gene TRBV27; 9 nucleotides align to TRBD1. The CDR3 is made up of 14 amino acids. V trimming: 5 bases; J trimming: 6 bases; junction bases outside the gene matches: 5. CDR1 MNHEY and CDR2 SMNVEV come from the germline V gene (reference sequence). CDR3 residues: CASSPRQGGNEQFF. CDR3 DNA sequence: TGTGCCAGCAGTCCGAGACAGGGGGGCAATGAGCAGTTCTTC.

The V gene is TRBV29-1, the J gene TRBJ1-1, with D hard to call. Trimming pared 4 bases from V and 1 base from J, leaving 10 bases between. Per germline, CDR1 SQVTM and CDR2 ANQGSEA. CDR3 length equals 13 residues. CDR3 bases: TGCAGCGTTGGTCGGCCGGAGAACACTGAAGCTTTCTTT. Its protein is CSVGRPENTEAFF. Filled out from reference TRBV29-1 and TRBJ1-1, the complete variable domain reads SAVISQKPSRDICQRGTSLTIQCQVDSQVTMMFWYRQQPGQSLTLIATANQGSEATYESGFVIDKFPISRPNLTFSTLTVSNMSPEDSSIYLCSVGRPENTEAFFGQGTRLTVV.

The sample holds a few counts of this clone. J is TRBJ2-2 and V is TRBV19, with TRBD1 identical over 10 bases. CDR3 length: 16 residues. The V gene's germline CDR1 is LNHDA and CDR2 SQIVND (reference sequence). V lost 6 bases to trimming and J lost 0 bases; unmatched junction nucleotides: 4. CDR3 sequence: CASSWTGGANTGELFF. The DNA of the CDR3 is TGTGCCAGTAGCTGGACAGGGGGTGCGAACACCGGGGAGCTGTTTTTT.

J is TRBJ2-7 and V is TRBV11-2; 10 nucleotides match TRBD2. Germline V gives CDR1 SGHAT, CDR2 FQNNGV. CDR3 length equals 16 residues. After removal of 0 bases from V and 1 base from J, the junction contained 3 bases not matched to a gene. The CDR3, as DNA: TGTGCCAGCAGCTTAGACAGGACTAGCGGTTCCTACGAGCAGTACTTC. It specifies CASSLDRTSGSYEQYF.

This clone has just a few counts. CDR3 in amino acids: CASSYSSQGYELFF. In DNA form, the CDR3 reads TGTGCCAGCAGTTACTCGAGCCAGGGTTACGAGCTGTTTTTT. The chain recombines TRBV6-5 with TRBJ2-2; a weak D match, TRBD1 (5 bases). The germline gives CDR1 MNHEY, CDR2 SVGAGI. The CDR3 has 14 amino acids. Between the trimmed V and J ends, which lost 0 bases and 11 bases, there was a span of 13 bases.

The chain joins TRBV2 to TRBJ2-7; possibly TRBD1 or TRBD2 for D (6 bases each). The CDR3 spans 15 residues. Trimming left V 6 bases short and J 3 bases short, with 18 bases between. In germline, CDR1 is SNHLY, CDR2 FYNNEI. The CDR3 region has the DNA TGTGCCAGCAGCTTGGAGGGGGAGACCATCTACGAGCAGTACTTC. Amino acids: CASSLEGETIYEQYF.

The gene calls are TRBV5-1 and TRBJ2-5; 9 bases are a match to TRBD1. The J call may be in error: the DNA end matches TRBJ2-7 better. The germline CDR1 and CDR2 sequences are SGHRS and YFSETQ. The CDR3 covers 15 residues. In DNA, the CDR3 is TGCGCCAGCAGCCCCACCGGGACAGGGTCCTACGAGCAGTACTTC. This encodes CASSPTGTGSYEQYF.

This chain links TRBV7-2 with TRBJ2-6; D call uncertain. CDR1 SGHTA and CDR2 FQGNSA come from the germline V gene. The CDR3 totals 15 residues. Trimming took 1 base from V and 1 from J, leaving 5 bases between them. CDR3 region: CASSLGLSGANVLTF. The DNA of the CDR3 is TGTGCCAGCAGCTTAGGTCTTTCTGGGGCCAACGTCCTGACTTTC.

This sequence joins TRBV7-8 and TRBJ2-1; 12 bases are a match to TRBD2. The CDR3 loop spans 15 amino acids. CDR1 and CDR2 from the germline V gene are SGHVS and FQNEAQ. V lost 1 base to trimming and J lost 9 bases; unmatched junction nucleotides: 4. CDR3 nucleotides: TGTGCCAGCAGCTTAGTCCTAGCGGGAGGGATTGAGCAGTTCTTC. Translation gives CASSLVLAGGIEQFF.

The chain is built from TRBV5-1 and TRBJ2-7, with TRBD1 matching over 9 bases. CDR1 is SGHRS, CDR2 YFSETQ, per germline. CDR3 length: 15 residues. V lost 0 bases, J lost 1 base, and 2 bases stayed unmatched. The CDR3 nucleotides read TGCGCCAGCAGCTTGGCGACAGGGGGGTCCTACGAGCAGTACTTC. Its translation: CASSLATGGSYEQYF. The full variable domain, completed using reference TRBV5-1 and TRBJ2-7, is KAGVTQTPRYLIKTRGQQVTLSCSPISGHRSVSWYQQTPGQGLQFLFEYFSETQRNKGNFPGRFSGRQFSNSRSEMNVSTLELGDSALYLCASSLATGGSYEQYFGPGTRLTVT.

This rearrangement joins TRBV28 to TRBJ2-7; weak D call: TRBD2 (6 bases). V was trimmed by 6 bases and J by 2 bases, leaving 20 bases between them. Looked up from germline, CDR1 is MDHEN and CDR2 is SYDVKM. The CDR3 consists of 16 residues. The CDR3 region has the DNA TGTGCCAGCAGCCTCCACGGGTGGGGGGTACCCTACGAGCAGTACTTC. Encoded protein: CASSLHGWGVPYEQYF.

The CDR3 protein is CASSYLNPYEQYF. The CDR3, as DNA: TGTGCCAGCAGCTACCTCAACCCTTACGAGCAGTACTTC. The chain links TRBV11-2 to TRBJ2-7; unclear D gene. This CDR3 spans 13 amino acids. From germline, CDR1 is SGHAT and CDR2 FQNNGV. Trimming pared 4 bases from V and 4 bases from J, leaving 11 bases between.

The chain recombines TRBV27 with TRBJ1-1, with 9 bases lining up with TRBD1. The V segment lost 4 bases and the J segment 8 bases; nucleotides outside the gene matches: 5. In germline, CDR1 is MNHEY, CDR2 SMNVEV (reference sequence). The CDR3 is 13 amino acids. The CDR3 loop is CASSSGQGGEAFF. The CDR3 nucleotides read TGTGCCAGCAGTTCGGGACAGGGCGGAGAAGCTTTCTTT.

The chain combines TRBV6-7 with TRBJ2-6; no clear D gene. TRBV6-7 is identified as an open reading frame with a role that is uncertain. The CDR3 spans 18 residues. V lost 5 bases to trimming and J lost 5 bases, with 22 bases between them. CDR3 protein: CASSSQKRLQSRANVLTF. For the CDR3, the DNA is TGTGCCAGCAGTAGTCAGAAGCGTTTACAAAGTCGGGCCAACGTCCTGACTTTC.